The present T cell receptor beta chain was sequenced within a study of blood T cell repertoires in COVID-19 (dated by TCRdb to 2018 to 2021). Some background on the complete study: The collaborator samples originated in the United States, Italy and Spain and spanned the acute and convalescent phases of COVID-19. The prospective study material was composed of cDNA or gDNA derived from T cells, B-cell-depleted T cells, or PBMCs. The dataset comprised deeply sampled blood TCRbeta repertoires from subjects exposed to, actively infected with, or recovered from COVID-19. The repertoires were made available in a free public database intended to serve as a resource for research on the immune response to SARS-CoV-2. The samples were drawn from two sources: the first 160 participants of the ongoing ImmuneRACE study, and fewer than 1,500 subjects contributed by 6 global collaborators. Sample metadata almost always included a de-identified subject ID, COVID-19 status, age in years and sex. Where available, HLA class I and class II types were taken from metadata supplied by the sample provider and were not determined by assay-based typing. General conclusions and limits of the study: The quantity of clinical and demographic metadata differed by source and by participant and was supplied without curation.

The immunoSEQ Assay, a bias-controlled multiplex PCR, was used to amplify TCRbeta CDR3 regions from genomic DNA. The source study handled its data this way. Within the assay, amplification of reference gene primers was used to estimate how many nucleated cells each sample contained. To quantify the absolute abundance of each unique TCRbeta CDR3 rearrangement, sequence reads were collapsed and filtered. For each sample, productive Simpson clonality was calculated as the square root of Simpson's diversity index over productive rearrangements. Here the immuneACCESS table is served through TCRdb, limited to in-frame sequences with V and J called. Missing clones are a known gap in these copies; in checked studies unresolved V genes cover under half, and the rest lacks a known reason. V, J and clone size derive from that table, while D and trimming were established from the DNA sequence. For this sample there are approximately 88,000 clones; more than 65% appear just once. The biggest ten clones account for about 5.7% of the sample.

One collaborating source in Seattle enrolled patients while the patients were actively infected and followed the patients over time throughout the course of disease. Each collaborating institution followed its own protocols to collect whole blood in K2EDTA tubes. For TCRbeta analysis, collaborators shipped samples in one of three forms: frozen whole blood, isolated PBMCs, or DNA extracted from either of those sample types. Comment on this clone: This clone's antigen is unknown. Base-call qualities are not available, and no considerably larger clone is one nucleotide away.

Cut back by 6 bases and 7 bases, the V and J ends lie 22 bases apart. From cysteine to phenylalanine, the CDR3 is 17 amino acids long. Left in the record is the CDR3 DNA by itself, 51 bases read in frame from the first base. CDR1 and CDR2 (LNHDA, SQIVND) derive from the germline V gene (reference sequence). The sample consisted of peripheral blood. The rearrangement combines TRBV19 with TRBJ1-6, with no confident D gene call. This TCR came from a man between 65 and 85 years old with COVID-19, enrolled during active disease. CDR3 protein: CASRTPNARVLNSPLHF. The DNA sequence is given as TGTGCCAGTAGGACACCCAACGCGAGGGTACTGAATTCACCCCTCCACTTT.